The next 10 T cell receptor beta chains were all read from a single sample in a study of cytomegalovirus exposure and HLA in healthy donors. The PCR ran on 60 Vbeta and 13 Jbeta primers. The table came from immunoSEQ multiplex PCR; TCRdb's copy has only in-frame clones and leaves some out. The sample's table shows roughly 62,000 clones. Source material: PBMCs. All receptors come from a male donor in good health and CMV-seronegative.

The CDR3 here is CASRGDSRNVEAFF. The CDR3 region has the DNA TGTGCCAGCAGGGGCGACAGCCGAAACGTTGAAGCTTTCTTT. The chain carries TRBV2 and TRBJ1-1; TRBD1 is a possible D gene (5 bases). Germline assignment: CDR1 SNHLY and CDR2 FYNNEI. This CDR3 contains 14 residues. The V and J ends lost 6 bases and 7 bases respectively, with 18 bases between them.

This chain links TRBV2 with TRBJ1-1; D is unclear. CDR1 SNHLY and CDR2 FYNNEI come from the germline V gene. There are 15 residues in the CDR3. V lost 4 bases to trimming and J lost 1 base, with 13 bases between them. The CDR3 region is CASSGSGGSNTEAFF. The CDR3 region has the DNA TGTGCCAGCAGTGGATCAGGAGGGTCGAACACTGAAGCTTTCTTT.

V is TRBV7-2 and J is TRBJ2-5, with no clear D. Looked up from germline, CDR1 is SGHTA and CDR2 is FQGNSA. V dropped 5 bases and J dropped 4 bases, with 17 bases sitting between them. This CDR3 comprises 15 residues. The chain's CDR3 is CASSPARFTRETQYF. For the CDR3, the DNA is TGTGCCAGCAGCCCCGCGCGGTTTACAAGAGAGACCCAGTACTTC.

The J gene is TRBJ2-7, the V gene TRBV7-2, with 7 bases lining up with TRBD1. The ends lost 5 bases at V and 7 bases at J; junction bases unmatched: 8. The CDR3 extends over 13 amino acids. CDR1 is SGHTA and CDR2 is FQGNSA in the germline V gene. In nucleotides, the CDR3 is TGTGCCAGCAGCCCAACAGGGGTGGAGGAGCAGTACTTC. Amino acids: CASSPTGVEEQYF. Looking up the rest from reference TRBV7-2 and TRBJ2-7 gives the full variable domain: GAGVSQSPSNKVTEKGKDVELRCDPISGHTALYWYRQSLGQGLEFLIYFQGNSAPDKSGLPSDRFSAERTGGSVSTLTIQRTQQEDSAVYLCASSPTGVEEQYFGPGTRLTVT.

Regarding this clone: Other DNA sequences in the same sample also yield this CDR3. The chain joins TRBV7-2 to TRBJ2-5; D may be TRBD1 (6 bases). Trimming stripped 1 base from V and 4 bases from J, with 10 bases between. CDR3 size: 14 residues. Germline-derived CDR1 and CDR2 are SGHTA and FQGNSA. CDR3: CASSLERGRETQYF. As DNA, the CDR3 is TGTGCCAGCAGCTTAGAGAGGGGGAGAGAGACCCAGTACTTC.

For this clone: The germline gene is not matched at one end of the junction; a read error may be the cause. CDR3 in amino acids: CASSYQAGASDNEQFF. The CDR3 nucleotides are TGTGCCAGCAGTTACCAAGCGGGAGCCTCCGACAATGAGCAGTTCTTC. This chain joins TRBV6-5 and TRBJ2-1, with 8 bases matching TRBD2. Germline V gene sequence: CDR1 MNHEY, CDR2 SVGAGI. The CDR3 totals 16 residues.

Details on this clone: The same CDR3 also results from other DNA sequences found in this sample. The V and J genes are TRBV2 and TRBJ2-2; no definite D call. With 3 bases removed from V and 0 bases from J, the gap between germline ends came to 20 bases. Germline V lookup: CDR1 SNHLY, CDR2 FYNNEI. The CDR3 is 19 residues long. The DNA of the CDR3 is TGTGCCAGCAGTGAGACAACGATATCTTCCATAGCGAACACCGGGGAGCTGTTTTTT. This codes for CASSETTISSIANTGELFF.

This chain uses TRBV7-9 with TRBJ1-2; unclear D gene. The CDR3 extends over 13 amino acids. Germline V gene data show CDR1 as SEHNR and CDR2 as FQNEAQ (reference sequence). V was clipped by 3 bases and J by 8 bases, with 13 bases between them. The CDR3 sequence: CASSFDTEDGYTF. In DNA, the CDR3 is TGTGCCAGCAGCTTCGATACGGAGGACGGCTACACCTTC.

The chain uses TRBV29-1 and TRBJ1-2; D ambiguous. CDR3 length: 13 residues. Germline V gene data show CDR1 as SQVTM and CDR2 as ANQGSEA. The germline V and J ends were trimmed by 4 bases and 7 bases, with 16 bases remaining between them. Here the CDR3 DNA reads TGCAGCGTTGTAGAATCGTCCGGCGGTGGCTACACCTTC. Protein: CSVVESSGGGYTF.

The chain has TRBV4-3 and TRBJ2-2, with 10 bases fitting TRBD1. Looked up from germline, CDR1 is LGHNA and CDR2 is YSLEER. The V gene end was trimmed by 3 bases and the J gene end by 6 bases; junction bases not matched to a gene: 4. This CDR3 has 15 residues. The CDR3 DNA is TGCGCCAGCAGCCAGAGACAGGGGGCCTCCGGGGAGCTGTTTTTT. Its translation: CASSQRQGASGELFF.